Listed below are T cell receptor beta chains from one sample, sequenced in a study of CD8+ T cells in alopecia areata. Assay: immunoSEQ multiplex PCR; the TCRdb copy retains only in-frame clones and omits some. Of over 150,000 clones listed, 53% were seen once; the top ten hold approximately 11%. This sample comprised CD8+ T cells sorted from blood, obtained at week 24, from a patient treated with tofacitinib. The source is a human donor with alopecia areata. CDR3s include the opening cysteine and the closing phenylalanine or tryptophan. The D gene is left open where the match is weak. Rows may omit the clone size; those that give it use once, few, many or a size class.

j_gene	v_gene	d_gene	abundance	CDR3nt	CDR3aa
TRBJ1-6	TRBV9	.	.	TGTGCCAGCAACCCGGGAGAAGGGGATCGGTCACCCCTCCACTTT	CASNPGEGDRSPLHF
TRBJ2-3	TRBV4-1	.	.	TGCGCCAGCAGCCAAGTACGGGGTTTAGATACGCAGTATTTT	CASSQVRGLDTQYF
TRBJ2-3	TRBV7-8	.	few	TGTGCCAGCAGCTTAGGCTACACAGATACGCAGTATTTT	CASSLGYTDTQYF
TRBJ2-5	TRBV30	TRBD2	.	TGTGCCTGGGGGCCCACTAGCGGGGGGTCTAAAGAGACCCAGTACTTC	CAWGPTSGGSKETQYF
TRBJ2-1	TRBV4-3	.	.	TGCGCCAGCAGCCAAGATTGGAATGAGCAGTTCTTC	CASSQDWNEQFF
TRBJ1-1	TRBV23-1	.	few	TGCGCCAGCAGCGAAAGACAGGAGCCGAACACTGAAGCTTTCTTT	CASSERQEPNTEAFF
TRBJ2-5	TRBV23-1	TRBD1	once	TGCGCCAGCAGTCAACGTGGGACAGGGAGCCAAGAGACCCAGTACTTC	CASSQRGTGSQETQYF
TRBJ2-7	TRBV10-3	.	.	TGTGCCATCAGTGAGACGACCGAAGCGGGGACAAGCTCCTACGAGCAGTACTTC	CAISETTEAGTSSYEQYF
TRBJ2-1	TRBV5-1	.	.	TGCGCCAGCAGCTTGGGAGGGGTACTTGAGCAGTTCTTC	CASSLGGVLEQFF
TRBJ2-1	TRBV2	.	.	TGTGCCAGCAGTGAAGACGGGGACTTCAATGAGCAGTTCTTC	CASSEDGDFNEQFF
TRBJ2-7	TRBV5-6	TRBD1	.	TGTGCCAGCAGCTTCGGACAGGGTATCCACGAGCAGTACTTC	CASSFGQGIHEQYF
TRBJ2-2	TRBV29-1	.	few	TGCAGCGTTTGGTCCCCGGACACCGGGGAGCTGTTTTTT	CSVWSPDTGELFF
TRBJ2-7	TRBV19	.	.	TGTGCCAGTAGTATTGGGGACGGACTGGCCTCCTACGAGCAGTACTTC	CASSIGDGLASYEQYF
TRBJ1-6	TRBV6-5	.	.	TGTGCCAGCAGTTACTCGGGAGGAGGGGATAATTCACCCCTCCACTTT	CASSYSGGGDNSPLHF
TRBJ2-2	TRBV7-2	TRBD2	few	TGTGCCAGCAGCCAAGCTCTCAGCGGGGGGTCCGGGGAGCTGTTTTTT	CASSQALSGGSGELFF
TRBJ2-5	TRBV10-1	TRBD1	few	TGCGCCAGCAGTGAGGCCCGGACAGGGTCGGGAGAGACCCAGTACTTC	CASSEARTGSGETQYF
TRBJ1-5	TRBV6-5	.	few	TGTGCCAGCAGACCCGCAGGGTATGGCAATCAGCCCCAGCATTTT	CASRPAGYGNQPQHF
TRBJ1-5	TRBV27	TRBD1	once	TGTGCCAGCAGAAGGACAGGCTACAATCAGCCCCAGCATTTT	CASRRTGYNQPQHF
TRBJ2-1	TRBV9	TRBD2	.	TGTGCCAGCAGCGTAGGGGGAGGGGATGAGCAGTTCTTC	CASSVGGGDEQFF
TRBJ1-2	TRBV15	.	.	TGTACCGTCGAGAAGACACTCGGTGGTGGCTACACCTTC	CTVEKTLGGGYTF